Given below is one T cell receptor beta chain in context. Every TCR library used around 3,400 ng of total RNA. Incorporation of UMIs carrying a 6-nucleotide sample barcode was performed by template switching. One entry per CDR3 protein, without DNA, is what TCRdb gives after re-calling the 5' RACE reads. The sample data list 400,000 or so distinct CDR3 sequences. The data belong to a study of monozygotic twins with inflammatory bowel disease. This CDR3 has 13 amino acids. Germline V gene data show CDR1 as SEHNR and CDR2 as FQNEAQ (reference sequence). The V gene is TRBV7-9, the J gene TRBJ2-7. The sample comprised blood. The TCR sequence derives from a human donor with ulcerative colitis or Crohn's disease, or a healthy co-twin of an affected twin (not recorded which). CDR3 region: CASSVRESYEQYF.